One sample yielded the 9 T cell receptor beta chains listed below, sequenced in a study of OX40 agonist ivuxolimab in advanced cancers. Assay used: immunoSEQ multiplex PCR; TCRdb lists only in-frame clones, some missing. The sample yields 80,000 or so clones, around 93% seen once. Sequenced material: CD4+ or CD8+ T cells sorted from blood, taken in a trial of the OX40 agonist ivuxolimab. The origin of the receptors is an adult with an advanced solid tumor such as melanoma, head and neck, liver or kidney cancer.

The CDR3 region has the DNA TGCGCCAGCAGCTTGGAGGGCAGGGACGAAGCTTCCCTCCACTTT. This codes for CASSLEGRDEASLHF. The chain carries TRBV5-1 and TRBJ1-6; D is possibly TRBD1 (5 bases). Per germline, CDR1 SGHRS and CDR2 YFSETQ. The CDR3 is 15 residues long. V was clipped by 0 bases and J by 14 bases, with 18 bases between them.

The V and J genes are TRBV30 and TRBJ1-1; D unresolved. CDR1 and CDR2 from the germline V gene are GTSNPN and SVGIG (reference sequence). Trimming took off 2 bases at V and 6 bases at J, with 19 bases between the two ends. The CDR3 sequence is 15 residues long. CDR3 nucleotides: TGTGCCTGGAGTATCATGACGATCCCTAGGGCTGAAGCTTTCTTT. It is translated as CAWSIMTIPRAEAFF.

This clone was observed a single time. Other DNA sequences in the sample encode the same CDR3. V is TRBV2 and J is TRBJ2-5; D is ambiguous. V lost 7 bases to trimming and J lost 5 bases, with 11 bases between them. The CDR3 loop spans 12 amino acids. Looked up from germline, CDR1 is SNHLY and CDR2 is FYNNEI. CDR3 protein: CASTRGVETQYF. The CDR3, as DNA: TGTGCCAGCACCCGCGGAGTGGAGACCCAGTACTTC.

The gene calls are TRBV19 and TRBJ2-2; D gene ambiguous. CDR1 is LNHDA and CDR2 is SQIVND in the germline V gene (reference sequence). Between the trimmed V and J ends, which lost 3 bases and 0 bases, there was a span of 8 bases. The CDR3 extends over 15 amino acids. CDR3 in amino acids: CASSIRLPNTGELFF. The CDR3 bases are TGTGCCAGTAGTATTAGACTCCCGAACACCGGGGAGCTGTTTTTT.

The CDR3 loop is CASSRGLVGGNEQFF. CDR3 coding DNA: TGTGCCAGCAGCCGTGGGCTAGTCGGAGGAAATGAGCAGTTCTTC. The chain combines TRBV9 with TRBJ2-1; a weak D match, TRBD2 (5 bases). The germline V gene encodes CDR1 SGDLS and CDR2 YYNGEE. The CDR3 covers 15 residues. V was shortened by 4 bases and J by 7 bases, with 18 bases between the two germline ends.

The rearrangement joins TRBV19 to TRBJ2-1; TRBD1 aligns across 9 bases. CDR3 length: 13 residues. Trimming cost V 7 bases and J 4 bases; bases outside gene matches: 2. Germline V lookup: CDR1 LNHDA, CDR2 SQIVND (reference sequence). The CDR3 loop is CASTGQGYNEQFF. CDR3 coding DNA: TGTGCCAGTACGGGACAGGGATACAATGAGCAGTTCTTC.

The J gene is TRBJ1-2, the V gene TRBV18; a weak D match, TRBD1 (6 bases). The germline CDR1 and CDR2 sequences are KGHSH and LQKENI. The V and J ends lost 2 bases and 2 bases respectively, with 9 bases between them. The length of the CDR3 is 14 residues. The CDR3 DNA follows: TGTGCCAGCTCACCAGGACAGCCAAACTATGGCTACACCTTC. It translates to CASSPGQPNYGYTF.

V and J are TRBV7-2 and TRBJ2-5, with D hard to call. This CDR3 has 14 amino acids. CDR1 and CDR2 (germline): SGHTA, FQGNSA. The V and J ends lost 1 base and 5 bases respectively, with 11 bases between them. CDR3: CASSLVGLWETQYF. The DNA of the CDR3 is TGTGCCAGCAGCTTAGTAGGCCTTTGGGAGACCCAGTACTTC.

The CDR3: CASSYPPDANTGELFF. CDR3 nucleotides: TGTGCCAGCAGTTACCCACCTGACGCGAACACCGGGGAGCTGTTTTTT. This rearrangement joins TRBV6-6 to TRBJ2-2; D is uncertain. The CDR3 is 16 amino acids. Germline V lookup: CDR1 MNHNY, CDR2 SVGAGI (reference sequence). V shed 2 bases and J shed 0 bases, with 10 bases lying between them.